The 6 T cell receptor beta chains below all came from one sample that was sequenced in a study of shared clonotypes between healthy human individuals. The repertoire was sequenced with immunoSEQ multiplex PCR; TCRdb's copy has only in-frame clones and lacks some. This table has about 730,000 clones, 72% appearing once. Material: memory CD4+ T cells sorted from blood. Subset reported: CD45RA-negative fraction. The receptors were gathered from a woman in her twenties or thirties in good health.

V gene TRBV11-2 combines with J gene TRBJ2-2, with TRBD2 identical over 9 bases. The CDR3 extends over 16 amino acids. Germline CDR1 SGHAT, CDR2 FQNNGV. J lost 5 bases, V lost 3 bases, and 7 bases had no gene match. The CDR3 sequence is CASSFGLAGLTGELFF. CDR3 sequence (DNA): TGTGCCAGCAGCTTTGGGCTAGCGGGATTGACCGGGGAGCTGTTTTTT.

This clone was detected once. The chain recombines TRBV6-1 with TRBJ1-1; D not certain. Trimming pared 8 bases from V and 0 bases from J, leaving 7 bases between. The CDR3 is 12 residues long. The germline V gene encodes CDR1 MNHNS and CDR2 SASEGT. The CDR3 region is CASLGMNTEAFF. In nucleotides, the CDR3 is TGTGCCAGCCTAGGGATGAACACTGAAGCTTTCTTT.

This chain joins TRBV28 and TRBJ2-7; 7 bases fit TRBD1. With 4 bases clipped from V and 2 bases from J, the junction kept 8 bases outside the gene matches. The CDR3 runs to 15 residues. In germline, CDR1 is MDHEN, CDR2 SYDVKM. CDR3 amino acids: CASSSIQDRTYEQYF. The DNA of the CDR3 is TGTGCCAGCAGTTCCATTCAGGACAGGACCTACGAGCAGTACTTC.

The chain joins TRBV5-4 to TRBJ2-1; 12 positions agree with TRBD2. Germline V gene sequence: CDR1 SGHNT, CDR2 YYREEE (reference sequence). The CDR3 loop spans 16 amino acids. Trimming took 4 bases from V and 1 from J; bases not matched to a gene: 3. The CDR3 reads CASSPGLAGSYNEQFF. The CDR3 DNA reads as TGTGCCAGCAGCCCGGGACTAGCGGGTTCCTACAATGAGCAGTTCTTC.

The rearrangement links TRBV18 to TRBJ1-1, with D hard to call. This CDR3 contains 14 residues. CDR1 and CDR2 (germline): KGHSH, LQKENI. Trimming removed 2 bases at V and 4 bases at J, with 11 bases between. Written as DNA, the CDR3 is TGTGCCAGCTCACCAAGGGAAGTAAGCACTGAAGCTTTCTTT. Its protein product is CASSPREVSTEAFF.

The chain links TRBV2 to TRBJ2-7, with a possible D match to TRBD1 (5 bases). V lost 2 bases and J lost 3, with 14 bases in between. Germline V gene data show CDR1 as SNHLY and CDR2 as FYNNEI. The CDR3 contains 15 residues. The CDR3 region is CASSEQGSSYYEQYF. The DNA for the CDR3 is TGTGCCAGCAGTGAACAGGGCTCAAGTTACTACGAGCAGTACTTC.